This entry lists 24 T cell receptor beta chains sequenced from one sample in a study of blood T cell repertoires in COVID-19. Here immunoSEQ multiplex PCR was the method, and the copy in TCRdb shows in-frame clones only, minus some. The table has about 370,000 clones, roughly 90% seen once; the top ten hold approximately 3%. The sequenced sample was peripheral blood. These receptors all come from a woman aged 25 to 39 with COVID-19, enrolled during active disease.

Of note for this clone: Distinct nucleotide sequences in the sample also encode this CDR3. The J gene is TRBJ1-2, the V gene TRBV12-3 or TRBV12-4; tentative D call: TRBD1 (5 bases). Trimming removed 3 bases from V and 2 bases from J, with 7 bases in between. The CDR3 consists of 13 residues. The CDR3 loop is CASSFPGNYGYTF. The CDR3 DNA is TGTGCCAGCAGTTTCCCAGGGAACTATGGCTACACCTTC.

This chain connects TRBV5-1 to TRBJ2-2; 11 bases map to TRBD2. Germline loops: CDR1 SGHRS, CDR2 YFSETQ. This CDR3 has 16 residues. V dropped 1 base and J dropped 3; count of bases not matched to a gene: 2. The CDR3 nucleotides read TGCGCCAGCAGCTTGTCACTAGCGGGAGACACCGGGGAGCTGTTTTTT. Its protein is CASSLSLAGDTGELFF.

The chain joins TRBV28 to TRBJ1-5; tentatively, D is TRBD1 (6 bases). Germline V gives CDR1 MDHEN, CDR2 SYDVKM. Trimming shortened V by 1 base and J by 4 bases, and 8 bases separated the two germline ends. The CDR3 consists of 14 residues. In DNA form, the CDR3 reads TGTGCCAGCAGTTTATCGGGACATAATCAGCCCCAGCATTTT. This translates into CASSLSGHNQPQHF.

The rearrangement uses TRBV6-5 and TRBJ2-7, with TRBD1 matching over 10 bases. V was pared by 6 bases and J by 3 bases, with 8 bases of the junction left unmatched. This CDR3 region has 15 residues. Germline V lookup: CDR1 MNHEY, CDR2 SVGAGI. The DNA of the CDR3 is TGTGCCAGCAGGGGGGACAGGGGTGAAGGCTACGAGCAGTACTTC. Translation gives CASRGDRGEGYEQYF.

Details on this clone: A junction end diverges from the germline sequence, so it may reflect a read error. The chain employs TRBV20-1 and TRBJ2-1, with TRBD2 matching 7 bases. From germline, CDR1 is DFQATT and CDR2 SNEGSKA (reference sequence). This CDR3 comprises 14 residues. DNA for the CDR3: TGCAGTGCTAGTTCGTGGGAGGGCTACGATGAGCAGTTCTTC. It encodes CSASSWEGYDEQFF.

The chain recombines TRBV18 with TRBJ2-5, with D uncertain. The CDR3 consists of 12 residues. Germline CDR1 and CDR2: KGHSH and LQKENI. Between the trimmed V and J ends, which lost 2 bases and 2 bases, there was a span of 3 bases. The CDR3 here is CASSPTQETQYF. CDR3 nucleotide sequence: TGTGCCAGCTCACCAACTCAAGAGACCCAGTACTTC.

The chain carries TRBV28 and TRBJ1-5; 10 positions agree with TRBD1. The V gene's germline CDR1 is MDHEN and CDR2 SYDVKM. J was trimmed by 1 base and V by 3 bases; bases with no gene match: 3. The CDR3 sequence is 16 residues long. For the CDR3, the DNA is TGTGCCAGCAGTTTGGTGGGACAGGGGAGCAATCAGCCCCAGCATTTT. Its protein is CASSLVGQGSNQPQHF.

The rearrangement uses TRBV7-2 and TRBJ2-7; the D gene is possibly TRBD1 (5 bases). CDR1 and CDR2 (germline): SGHTA, FQGNSA. V lost 4 bases, J lost 2 bases, and 15 bases lay in between. CDR3 length: 15 amino acids. DNA of the CDR3: TGTGCCAGCAGCTACGACAGCCTGAATGCCTACGAGCAGTACTTC. Its translation is CASSYDSLNAYEQYF.

This chain connects TRBV30 to TRBJ2-5, with 7 bases identical to TRBD2. The CDR3 is 15 residues long. The ends lost 2 bases at V and 4 bases at J; junction bases unmatched: 10. Germline CDR1 reads GTSNPN; CDR2 reads SVGIG (reference sequence). The CDR3 protein is CAWSRASGVSETQYF. The CDR3 DNA follows: TGTGCCTGGAGTAGGGCTAGCGGTGTCTCAGAGACCCAGTACTTC.

The chain carries TRBV6-2 or TRBV6-3 and TRBJ2-1; D perhaps matches TRBD1 (6 bases). Germline-derived CDR1 and CDR2 are MNHEY and SVGEGT. V was clipped by 6 bases and J by 8 bases, with 14 bases between them. The CDR3 loop spans 13 amino acids. CDR3 region: CASSQGTTHEQFF. Here the CDR3 DNA reads TGTGCCAGCAGCCAAGGGACAACTCATGAGCAGTTCTTC.

The chain has TRBV3-1 (or the pseudogene TRBV3-2) and TRBJ2-1; D is perhaps TRBD2 (6 bases). Trimming took 0 bases from V and 10 from J, leaving 22 bases between them. There are 17 residues in the CDR3. Germline CDR1 reads LGHDT; CDR2 reads YNNKEL (reference sequence). The CDR3 is CASSQEGIWLALTEQFF. Written as DNA, the CDR3 is TGTGCCAGCAGCCAAGAGGGTATTTGGCTAGCGCTCACCGAGCAGTTCTTC.

The chain carries TRBV29-1 and TRBJ1-4; D might be TRBD1 (6 bases). Germline CDR1 reads SQVTM; CDR2 reads ANQGSEA. This CDR3 comprises 14 residues. V was clipped by 7 bases and J by 0 bases, with 12 bases between them. This CDR3 is CSAQGTATNEKLFF. Here the CDR3 DNA reads TGCAGCGCCCAGGGGACGGCAACTAATGAAAAACTGTTTTTT.

This rearrangement joins TRBV2 to TRBJ2-2, with 9 positions matching TRBD1. The ends lost 5 bases at V and 7 bases at J; junction bases unmatched: 5. The CDR3 is 14 residues long. The germline gives CDR1 SNHLY, CDR2 FYNNEI. As DNA, the CDR3 is TGTGCCAGCAGTTGGGACAGGGCGAACGGGGAGCTGTTTTTT. Translation gives CASSWDRANGELFF.

This clone was found once. The CDR3: CASSPRRAQGQETQYF. CDR3 DNA sequence: TGTGCCAGCAGCCCAAGAAGGGCACAGGGCCAAGAGACCCAGTACTTC. The chain combines TRBV7-9 with TRBJ2-5; tentatively, D is TRBD1 (6 bases). Trimming shortened V by 5 bases and J by 1 base, and 17 bases separated the two germline ends. Germline loops: CDR1 SEHNR, CDR2 FQNEAQ (reference sequence). This CDR3 has 16 residues.

The V and J genes are TRBV27 and TRBJ2-1, with 11 bases lining up with TRBD2. The CDR3 runs 16 residues. V shed 5 bases, J shed 4 bases, and the junction held 7 bases outside the gene matches. Germline loops: CDR1 MNHEY, CDR2 SMNVEV (reference sequence). DNA of the CDR3: TGTGCCAGCAGTCCCGCAATAGCGGGGGGGTACAATGAGCAGTTCTTC. This translates into CASSPAIAGGYNEQFF.

The chain has TRBV7-2 and TRBJ2-5, with a possible D match to TRBD2 (6 bases). V lost 3 bases, J lost 2 bases, and 10 bases lay in between. The CDR3 is made up of 14 amino acids. Germline V gene lookup returns CDR1 SGHTA and CDR2 FQGNSA. CDR3 nucleotides: TGTGCCAGCAGCTTTAGCGGAAAACAAGAGACCCAGTACTTC. This codes for CASSFSGKQETQYF.

The chain carries TRBV4-3 and TRBJ2-3, with TRBD2 matching 8 bases. From germline, CDR1 is LGHNA and CDR2 YSLEER. This CDR3 is built from 18 residues. V dropped 0 bases and J dropped 1; count of bases not matched to a gene: 9. The CDR3 coding sequence is TGCGCCAGCAGCCAAGACCCTGGGGGAGCGGGGGGCACAGATACGCAGTATTTT. Encoded protein: CASSQDPGGAGGTDTQYF.

This chain uses TRBV7-9 with TRBJ1-2, with TRBD1 matching over 9 bases. V lost 3 bases, J lost 1 base, and 3 bases stayed unmatched. Germline V gene data show CDR1 as SEHNR and CDR2 as FQNEAQ (reference sequence). This CDR3 spans 15 amino acids. CDR3 DNA sequence: TGTGCCAGCAGCTTTGGGACAGGGAGTAACTATGGCTACACCTTC. Translation: CASSFGTGSNYGYTF.

V gene TRBV6-2 or TRBV6-3 combines with J gene TRBJ2-7, with D tentatively TRBD2 (6 bases). The CDR3 contains 15 residues. The germline CDR1 and CDR2 sequences are MNHEY and SVGEGT. V lost 5 bases and J lost 6, with 20 bases in between. CDR3 sequence (DNA): TGTGCCAGCAGTCCCTCCCGGGAGCCCCTGGGCGAGCAGTACGTC. Amino acid sequence: CASSPSREPLGEQYV.

A remark on this clone: The same CDR3 also results from other DNA sequences found in this sample. This sequence joins TRBV24-1 and TRBJ2-2; the match to TRBD1 covers 7 bases. The CDR3 sequence is 16 residues long. Germline V gene lookup returns CDR1 KGHDR and CDR2 SFDVKD. J gave up 2 bases and V 0 bases, and 2 bases lay outside the gene matches. This CDR3 is CATSDLRQGNTGELFF. DNA for the CDR3: TGTGCCACCAGTGATTTGCGACAGGGAAACACCGGGGAGCTGTTTTTT.

The chain uses TRBV18 and TRBJ2-2; 10 bases map to TRBD1. J was trimmed by 6 bases and V by 6 bases; bases with no gene match: 7. The germline CDR1 and CDR2 sequences are KGHSH and LQKENI. This CDR3 is built from 15 residues. CDR3 sequence reads: CASSRDRGPAGELFF. The CDR3 region has the DNA TGTGCCAGCTCCCGCGACAGGGGGCCGGCCGGGGAGCTGTTTTTT. The full variable domain, rest sourced from reference TRBV18 and TRBJ2-2, is NAGVMQNPRHLVRRRGQEARLRCSPMKGHSHVYWYRQLPEEGLKFMVYLQKENIIDESGMPKERFSAEFPKEGPSILRIQQVVRGDSAAYFCASSRDRGPAGELFFGEGSRLTVL.

This clone was seen once. CDR3 in amino acids: CSVEEEQATTSDTQYF. The CDR3 nucleotides read TGCAGCGTTGAGGAGGAGCAAGCCACCACGTCGGATACGCAGTATTTT. The V and J genes are TRBV29-1 and TRBJ2-3, with D possibly TRBD2 on 5 matching bases. V lost 3 bases and J lost 6, with 22 bases in between. Germline values: CDR1 SQVTM, CDR2 ANQGSEA. The CDR3 has 16 residues.

This clone was detected only a few times. The rearrangement uses TRBV6-4 and TRBJ2-1; 8 nucleotides line up with TRBD2. Trimming at V came to 4 bases and at J to 0 bases, leaving 5 bases not matched to a gene. CDR1 and CDR2 from the germline V gene are MRHNA and SNTAGT. CDR3 length: 16 amino acids. The CDR3 DNA sequence: TGTGCCAGCAGTGGTCGGGGGGGAACCTCCTACAATGAGCAGTTCTTC. Its translation is CASSGRGGTSYNEQFF.

The chain is built from TRBV28 and TRBJ2-3, with D maybe TRBD2 (6 bases). Germline values: CDR1 MDHEN, CDR2 SYDVKM. Trimming removed 2 bases at V and 2 bases at J, with 11 bases between. This CDR3 region has 15 residues. The CDR3 coding sequence is TGTGCCAGCAGTTTACGGCGGGGCCTCACAGATACGCAGTATTTT. This gives the protein CASSLRRGLTDTQYF. The complete variable domain, with remaining parts taken from reference TRBV28 and TRBJ2-3, reads DVKVTQSSRYLVKRTGEKVFLECVQDMDHENMFWYRQDPGLGLRLIYFSYDVKMKEKGDIPEGYSVSREKKERFSLILESASTNQTSMYLCASSLRRGLTDTQYFGPGTRLTVL.